These 7 T cell receptor beta chains originate from one sample sequenced in a study of shared clonotypes between healthy human individuals. This table comes from immunoSEQ multiplex PCR, and its TCRdb copy is limited to in-frame clones, with some not included. The table includes a few million clones, about 92% detected once. The sequenced sample consisted of naive CD4+ T cells sorted from blood. Documented subset: CD45RA+ positively selected. Receptor source: a man younger than 35 in good health.

The rearrangement joins TRBV30 to TRBJ1-1, with D possibly being TRBD1 (5 bases). V was pared by 7 bases and J by 0 bases, with 18 bases between. CDR3 size: 15 residues. Germline CDR1 is GTSNPN and CDR2 is SVGIG (reference sequence). The CDR3 sequence: CASRGEGYMNTEAFF. In nucleotides, the CDR3 is TGTGCCTCTCGGGGGGAGGGATACATGAACACTGAAGCTTTCTTT. Combining the CDR3 with reference TRBV30 and TRBJ1-1 gives the whole variable domain SQTIHQWPATLVQPVGSPLSLECTVEGTSNPNLYWYRQAAGRGLQLLFYSVGIGQISSEVPQNLSASRPQDRQFILSSKKLLLSDSGFYLCASRGEGYMNTEAFFGQGTRLTVV.

The chain recombines TRBV4-2 with TRBJ1-2; D perhaps matches TRBD1 (5 bases). This CDR3 has 13 amino acids. Trimming pared 6 bases from V and 8 bases from J, leaving 16 bases between. CDR1 and CDR2 from the germline V gene are LGHNA and YNFKEQ. CDR3 amino acids: CASSWGELNGYTF. The CDR3 DNA is TGTGCCAGCAGTTGGGGGGAGCTCAACGGCTACACCTTC.

J is TRBJ2-7 and V is TRBV6-5, with D possibly TRBD1 on 5 matching bases. Germline V lookup: CDR1 MNHEY, CDR2 SVGAGI. The CDR3 has 14 amino acids. Trimming stripped 6 bases from V and 0 bases from J, with 12 bases between. CDR3 sequence: CASSQSTGSYEQYF. The CDR3 nucleotides read TGTGCCAGCAGCCAGTCCACAGGCTCCTACGAGCAGTACTTC.

The chain joins TRBV4-3 to TRBJ2-1; 13 bases fit TRBD2. The germline gives CDR1 LGHNA, CDR2 YSLEER. This CDR3 region has 17 residues. V was pared by 2 bases and J by 1 base, with 2 bases of the junction left unmatched. The CDR3 nucleotides are TGCGCCAGCAGCCAAAGGACTAGCGGGAGTTCCTACAATGAGCAGTTCTTC. Its protein is CASSQRTSGSSYNEQFF.

The rearrangement uses TRBV9 and TRBJ2-3; TRBD2 matches at 9 bases. Germline V gene lookup returns CDR1 SGDLS and CDR2 YYNGEE. This CDR3 region has 17 residues. The V gene end was trimmed by 1 base and the J gene end by 4 bases; junction bases not matched to a gene: 10. The CDR3 DNA reads as TGTGCCAGCAGCGTAAGTCTAGGGCGGGGGGGCGCAGATACGCAGTATTTT. Translating gives CASSVSLGRGGADTQYF.

This rearrangement joins TRBV10-3 to TRBJ2-3; D is perhaps TRBD1 (6 bases). Germline V gene lookup returns CDR1 ENHRY and CDR2 SYGVKD. V shed 0 bases and J shed 3 bases, with 10 bases lying between them. This CDR3 is built from 15 residues. CDR3: CAISESTGPTDTQYF. The CDR3 DNA reads TGTGCCATCAGTGAGTCAACAGGGCCAACAGATACGCAGTATTTT.

This rearrangement joins TRBV19 to TRBJ1-6; a weak D match, TRBD1 (5 bases). Germline CDR1 reads LNHDA; CDR2 reads SQIVND (reference sequence). V was cut by 4 bases and J by 7 bases, with 14 bases left in between. There are 15 residues in the CDR3. In DNA form, the CDR3 reads TGTGCCAGTAGTAGACCGCAGGGACGGAATTCACCCCTCCACTTT. This gives the protein CASSRPQGRNSPLHF.